Listed below are T cell receptor beta chains from one sample, sequenced in a study of blood T cell repertoires in COVID-19. TCRdb's table, derived via immunoSEQ multiplex PCR, lists solely in-frame clones and lacks some. Found here are 200,000 to 250,000 clones, around 81% of them singletons; the top ten hold less than 7%. The specimen was peripheral blood. Every receptor here comes from an older woman with acute or convalescent COVID-19. The CDR3 runs from the conserved cysteine through the conserved F or W. D genes are given only for firm matches. Size values are once, few and many counts, or a class for expanded clones, and some rows have none.

>TRBJ1-6|few|.|TRBV7-6
CASSAQEPKNNSPLHF
TGTGCCAGCAGCGCACAGGAACCTAAGAATAATTCACCCCTCCACTTT
>TRBJ2-5|.|.|TRBV2
CASRVVNGETQYF
TGTGCCAGCAGGGTGGTCAACGGGGAGACCCAGTACTTC
>TRBJ2-7|.|TRBD2|TRBV28
CASSAWTSGNHEQYF
TGTGCCAGCAGTGCATGGACTAGCGGGAACCACGAGCAGTACTTC
>TRBJ2-7|.|.|TRBV28
CASSLFGTLQYF
TGTGCCAGCAGTTTGTTCGGGACACTCCAGTACTTC
>TRBJ1-1|many|.|TRBV5-1
CASSFLVGTEAFF
TGCGCCAGCAGCTTCTTGGTCGGCACTGAAGCTTTCTTT
>TRBJ1-3|.|.|TRBV18
CASSPAGSTGNTIYF
TGTGCCAGCTCACCAGCAGGGTCAACTGGAAACACCATATATTTT
>TRBJ2-7|.|.|TRBV5-1
CASSSTDTYEQYF
TGCGCCAGCAGCTCGACAGATACCTACGAGCAGTACTTC
>TRBJ1-2|.|TRBD1|TRBV29-1
CSVEDGTGGGYTF
TGCAGCGTTGAAGACGGGACAGGGGGTGGCTACACCTTC
>TRBJ1-1|.|TRBD1|TRBV7-3
CASSPTGGDTEAFF
TGTGCCAGCAGCCCGACAGGGGGAGACACTGAAGCTTTCTTT
>TRBJ1-3|.|.|TRBV11-2
CASSLVLGNTIYF
TGTGCCAGCAGCTTAGTACTCGGAAACACCATATATTTT
>TRBJ2-7|.|.|TRBV5-1
CASSLQGRPYEQYF
TGCGCCAGCAGCCTACAGGGTCGACCCTACGAGCAGTACTTC
>TRBJ2-5|.|.|TRBV2
CASTTNTQETQYF
TGTGCCAGCACCACTAATACCCAAGAGACCCAGTACTTC
>TRBJ1-1|few|TRBD1|TRBV19
CASSPNRDRRLNTEAFF
TGTGCCAGTTCACCAAACCGGGACAGGCGCCTGAACACTGAAGCTTTCTTT
>TRBJ2-1|.|TRBD2|TRBV27
CASRYTSGRPNEQFF
TGTGCCAGCAGGTATACTAGCGGGAGGCCCAATGAGCAGTTCTTC
>TRBJ2-7|.|.|TRBV23-1
CASSRGLTLWEQYF
TGCGCCAGCAGCCGGGGACTGACTCTCTGGGAGCAGTACTTC
>TRBJ2-1|.|.|TRBV11-2
CASSAGSNEQFF
TGTGCCAGCAGCGCGGGTAGCAATGAGCAGTTCTTC
>TRBJ2-4|.|TRBD2|TRBV2
CASRTGTSGIGAKNIQYF
TGTGCCAGCAGAACCGGGACTAGCGGGATTGGAGCCAAAAACATTCAGTACTTC
>TRBJ2-3|.|TRBD2|TRBV11-2
CASSLAEAGVTDTQYF
TGTGCCAGCAGCTTAGCGGAGGCGGGGGTCACAGATACGCAGTATTTT
>TRBJ2-5|.|.|TRBV10-3
CAISRGAEETQYF
TGTGCCATCAGCCGGGGGGCAGAGGAGACCCAGTACTTC
>TRBJ1-3|.|.|TRBV7-8
CASSLDPGPGNTIYF
TGTGCCAGCAGCTTAGATCCTGGGCCTGGAAACACCATATATTTT
>TRBJ2-1|few|.|TRBV2
CASSVTRLGGGEQFF
TGTGCCAGCAGTGTCACTAGATTGGGGGGAGGTGAGCAGTTCTTC
>TRBJ2-2|.|TRBD2|TRBV30
CAWSALAGADTGELFF
TGTGCCTGGAGTGCTCTAGCGGGAGCGGACACCGGGGAGCTGTTTTTT
>TRBJ1-5|.|.|TRBV28
CASSLHGGGKHQPQHF
TGTGCCAGCAGTCTGCATGGGGGGGGGAAGCATCAGCCCCAGCATTTT